This T cell receptor beta chain was recovered during a study of shared clonotypes between healthy human individuals (dated by TCRdb to 2020 to 2021). Notes on the research overall: The cohort included three men and two women between 18 and 49 years of age. Per donor, three plates each were used for CD4 naive and CD4 memory, two for CD8 naive, and one for CD8 memory. To estimate repertoire size and how much clonotypes are shared between individuals, the study performed deep sequencing of blood TCR repertoires from a few healthy adults. To increase sequencing depth and limit assay-specific biases, TCR repertoire library preparation and sequencing were carried out by different laboratories using diverse techniques. Per donor, leukapheresis produced somewhere between about 0.8 and 9.5 billion PBMCs. Findings and caveats that apply to the study as a whole: Compared with non-shared clonotypes, the clonotypes found in all four sorted-subset donors had higher generation probabilities. Sampling was limited to blood, and TCR repertoires in tissue likely differ from TCR repertoires in blood. About 5% of naive CD4, 3% to 4% of naive CD8, about 2.1% of memory CD4, and 0.4% of memory CD8 clonotypes were shared across a handful of donors. Estimated clonotype richness was generally larger for naive than for memory subsets. Even with the large sequencing depth, rarefaction of the sorted-subset datasets indicated that sequencing was incomplete. Based on pairwise subsampling, the degree of clonotype sharing among donors was expected to be affected by sequencing depth. Because the study included a small number of donors, the genetic and exposure-history diversity represented was limited.

Healthy HIV-negative adults with no recently reported acute infections or vaccinations were included as donors. Every donor was a Caucasian adult residing in Nashville, Tennessee, USA. CD4+ T cells were enriched through magnetic negative selection, after which naive cells were positively selected on CD45RA and the remaining negative fraction served as the memory subset. After blood collection by leukapheresis, PBMCs were isolated using Ficoll-Histopaque density gradient centrifugation and then cryopreserved in the vapor phase of liquid nitrogen. Purity and quantity of every magnetically sorted T cell population were checked by analytical flow cytometry. Genomic DNA was isolated from each sorted fraction and quantified by UV absorbance on a Nanodrop 2000c. This clone has just a few counts. Its antigen is currently not known. Base qualities are not recorded, but no much larger clone differs from it by a single base.

As encoded in the germline V gene (reference sequence), CDR1 is MNHNY while CDR2 is SVGAGI. The CDR3 runs 15 residues from the cysteine to the phenylalanine. The CDR3 DNA has 45 bases and is translated from base 1. V is pared back by 2 bases and J by 5 bases, with 15 bases lying between the germline termini. Using the deep immunoSEQ assay, multiplex PCR amplified TCR CDR3 regions from genomic DNA. Extracted genomic DNA from each cell subset was spread evenly across all wells of several immunoSEQ 96-well plates, with each plate serving as a replicate. For sorted subsets, roughly 0.2 ug genomic DNA, equal to tens of thousands of T cell genomes, was loaded into each replicate PCR. The purified libraries were quantified using a Qubit 3.0 fluorometer, sized with a Bioanalyzer 2100, and then quantified again using the KAPA Library Quantification kit. Each immunoSEQ 96-well plate was sequenced on its own single-read 150-cycle Illumina NextSeq 550 flow cell. The authors processed their data as follows. Because the immunoSEQ output held only junctional sequences and lacked quality scores, the filtering could not match the filtering applied to full-length reads. To assign V/J genes and CDR3, sequences were annotated against IMGT germline references using PyIR, a Python wrapper for IgBLAST v1.9. Reads were filtered out if the reads had weak V/J assignments (E-value above 1e-6), no CDR3, stop codons, out-of-frame junctions, or ambiguous translated residues. V3J clonotypes were defined by identical inferred V gene, J gene, and CDR3 amino acid sequence. Percentage overlap between repertoires was computed as shared unique clonotypes divided by the size of the smaller repertoire. Three approaches were used to assess repertoire richness: RTK rarefaction, the Chao1 estimator, and Recon v2.1 estimates of unobserved clonotypes. Generation probabilities for all TCRbeta clonotypes obtained by the gDNA method from a few donors were computed using OLGA. TCRdb carries this immuneACCESS record with in-frame sequences only. Its versions omit some clonotypes, under half of them owing to an unresolved V gene in the studies checked, with the rest unexplained. Clone size and the V and J calls come from that table; the DNA yielded D and trimming. This sample has some 1 million clones in its table, and about three quarters of those were observed once. The ten largest make up approximately 1.5% of the sample.

The receptor chain draws on TRBV6-6 and TRBJ2-5; no D gene is confidently identified. Sequences were obtained from memory CD4+ T cells sorted from blood. This specimen's cell subset or site label, interpreted: CD45RA-negative fraction. This clonotype was sampled from a man younger than 30 in good health. For the CDR3, the sequence is CASSYGGDPLETQYF. The nucleotide sequence is TGTGCCAGCAGTTACGGTGGTGATCCGTTGGAGACCCAGTACTTC.